This is a list of T cell receptor beta chains from one sample in a study of tumor and adjacent non-tumor tissue in lung cancer. TCRdb independently ran MiXCR on the multiplex PCR reads; one entry per CDR3 protein. The sample includes approximately 100,000 distinct CDR3 sequences, 62% of them seen just once. Sequenced: distant non-tumor lung tissue. All receptors come from a man aged 55 to 69 with non-small cell lung cancer. CDR3s include the opening cysteine and the closing phenylalanine or tryptophan. A D gene is named only where the DNA matches it firmly. A row's size may be missing; if present it is once, few, many or a size class.

TRBV6-5	NA	TRBJ2-7	TRBD2	TGTGCCAGCACTTATTGCGGGGGAAGCCCCTACGAGCAGTACTTC	CASTYCGGSPYEQYF
TRBV11-2	NA	TRBJ2-3	NA	TGTGCCAACAGCCACCGGACCTCTACGACTACGCGGTATTTT	CANSHRTSTTTRYF
TRBV6-6	NA	TRBJ1-2	NA	TGTGTCAGCAACCGGGGACTGTCCTATGGGTACACCTTC	CVSNRGLSYGYTF
TRBV9	NA	TRBJ2-6	TRBD2	TGTGCCAGCAGCGTAGTGGGGGGGTCTGGGGCCAACGTCCTGATTTTC	CASSVVGGSGANVLIF
TRBV29-1	NA	TRBJ2-2	NA	TGCAGCGTTGCCCCGACCCGCTGTGGGGAGCTGTTTTTT	CSVAPTRCGELFF
TRBV10-3	NA	TRBJ2-3	TRBD2	TGTGCCATCAGTTACCCCGGACTAGCGGGGGGGAGCACAGATACGCAGTATTTC	CAISYPGLAGGSTDTQYF
TRBV4-3	many	TRBJ2-7	TRBD1	TGCGCCAGCAGCCAAGATGGGGACAGGGACAACGAGCAGTACTTC	CASSQDGDRDNEQYF
TRBV20-1	few	TRBJ2-3	NA	TGCAGTGCTAGCCCGTCGACTAGCACAGATACGCAGTATTTT	CSASPSTSTDTQYF
TRBV28	many	TRBJ1-6	NA	TGTGCCAGCAGACCCGCCCGAGGTTCGGGTTCACCCCTCCACTTT	CASRPARGSGSPLHF
TRBV29-1	NA	TRBJ2-1	NA	TGCAGTGTTGATCAGGTGGCTCACAATGAGCGGTTCTTC	CSVDQVAHNERFF
TRBV11-2	NA	TRBJ1-2	TRBD1	TGTGCCAGCAACCACGGGACAGAGTCGCGTGGCTACACCTTC	CASNHGTESRGYTF